Listed here are 7 T cell receptor beta chains from one sample, sequenced in a study of cytomegalovirus exposure and HLA in healthy donors. The primer mix had 60 Vbeta and 13 Jbeta primers. TCRdb's table, derived via immunoSEQ multiplex PCR, lists solely in-frame clones and lacks some. The sample has 180,000 or so clones; approximately 85% are singletons. Sequencing was performed on PBMCs. Source of these receptors: a man aged 18 to 29 in good health and CMV-seropositive.

The chain links TRBV5-6 to TRBJ2-5; TRBD2 aligns across 9 bases. Germline-derived CDR1 and CDR2 are SGHDT and YYEEEE. V shed 0 bases, J shed 3 bases, and the junction held 9 bases outside the gene matches. The CDR3 covers 17 residues. CDR3 bases: TGTGCCAGCAGCTTGGGTCCCCCAGCGGGGGGCGAAGAGACCCAGTACTTC. Its translation is CASSLGPPAGGEETQYF.

The chain uses TRBV30 and TRBJ1-5; the match to TRBD1 covers 7 bases. The V segment lost 5 bases and the J segment 7 bases; nucleotides outside the gene matches: 11. CDR1 is GTSNPN and CDR2 is SVGIG in the germline V gene (reference sequence). This CDR3 spans 14 amino acids. The DNA for the CDR3 is TGTGCCTGGGCACCCGACAGGGCTGAACAGCCCCAGCATTTT. Amino acid sequence: CAWAPDRAEQPQHF.

The V and J genes are TRBV2 and TRBJ2-2; D possibly corresponds to TRBD1 (5 bases). CDR3 size: 12 residues. Trimming took off 10 bases at V and 7 bases at J, with 13 bases between the two ends. The V gene's germline CDR1 is SNHLY and CDR2 FYNNEI. CDR3 protein: CAIQGSGGELFF. The CDR3 DNA reads TGTGCCATTCAGGGTTCGGGCGGGGAGCTGTTTTTT. The full variable domain, rest sourced from reference TRBV2 and TRBJ2-2, is EPEVTQTPSHQVTQMGQEVILRCVPISNHLYFYWYRQILGQKVEFLVSFYNNEISEKSEIFDDQFSVERPDGSNFTLKIRSTKLEDSAMYFCAIQGSGGELFFGEGSRLTVL.

The chain uses TRBV2 and TRBJ1-1, with D perhaps TRBD1 (6 bases). The CDR3 covers 17 residues. The V gene's germline CDR1 is SNHLY and CDR2 FYNNEI. Trimming took off 5 bases at V and 0 bases at J, with 19 bases between the two ends. CDR3 nucleotides: TGTGCCAGCAGTTTCGCCAACAGGGCCCCTATGAACACTGAAGCTTTCTTT. It specifies CASSFANRAPMNTEAFF.

The V and J genes are TRBV4-3 and TRBJ2-2, with 8 positions matching TRBD2. The trim removed 1 base at V and 4 bases at J, leaving 8 bases unmatched. CDR3 length: 17 residues. CDR1 is LGHNA and CDR2 is YSLEER in the germline V gene. The CDR3 reads CASSQATGGPSTGELFF. The DNA for the CDR3 is TGCGCCAGCAGCCAAGCGACGGGGGGGCCCTCCACCGGGGAGCTGTTTTTT.

V gene TRBV4-3 combines with J gene TRBJ2-5; 9 nucleotides line up with TRBD2. Germline CDR1 is LGHNA and CDR2 is YSLEER. The CDR3 totals 18 residues. V was pared by 1 base and J by 5 bases, with 14 bases of the junction left unmatched. The CDR3 sequence: CASSQVSQRGAQRETQYF. The CDR3, as DNA: TGCGCCAGCAGCCAAGTTTCTCAGCGGGGGGCCCAGAGGGAGACCCAGTACTTC.

As for this clone: The germline gene is not matched at one end of the junction; a read error may be the cause. V and J are TRBV7-9 and TRBJ2-7; TRBD1 matches at 8 bases. This CDR3 is 12 amino acids long. Germline V lookup: CDR1 SEHNR, CDR2 FQNEAQ (reference sequence). The CDR3 DNA follows: TGTGCCAGCAGCTCAACAAGGACAGGGAAGGGCTTC. It yields the protein CASSSTRTGKGF.